This T cell receptor (beta chain) appears in the sequencing data of a study of blood T cell repertoires in COVID-19. Across the study: T cells, B-cell-depleted T cells, or PBMCs supplied cDNA or gDNA.

Authors' methods: How many nucleated cells were present was estimated from reference gene primer amplification. Generated by immunoSEQ multiplex PCR, the TCRdb table keeps only in-frame clones and is missing some. V and J calls and clone size come straight from that table; D and trimming were deduced from the DNA. The table includes 210,000 or so clones, just over 85% detected once. The CDR3 has 16 residues. With 1 base removed from V and 4 bases from J, the gap between germline ends came to 14 bases. CDR1 and CDR2 from the germline V gene are SGHNT and YENEEA. Sequenced input: peripheral blood. The chain is built from TRBV11-3 and TRBJ2-1; D possibly corresponds to TRBD2 (6 bases). The receptor's source is a man aged 18 to 30 with active or convalescent COVID-19. The CDR3 region has the DNA TGTGCCAGCAGCTTAGGTCGACTAGGTGGGTACAATGAGCAGTTCTTC. It specifies CASSLGRLGGYNEQFF.